These 2 T cell receptor beta chains were sequenced from one sample in a study of shared clonotypes between healthy human individuals. Here immunoSEQ multiplex PCR was the method, and the copy in TCRdb shows in-frame clones only, minus some. There are over a million clones in the sample; approximately 78% occur only once, and 0.55% to 0.7% lies in the top ten. The sequenced material came from memory CD4+ T cells from PBMCs. Subset defined: CD45RA-negative fraction. Receptors were obtained from a man aged 18 to 29 in good health. Some clones in this sample may be carry-over from other donors' samples.

This chain connects TRBV7-8 to TRBJ2-1; 10 bases are a match to TRBD1. V lost 4 bases and J lost 10; bases outside the gene matches: 13. CDR3 size: 16 residues. CDR1 and CDR2 from the germline V gene are SGHVS and FQNEAQ. CDR3 nucleotide sequence: TGTGCCAGCAGCTCATACGCCGGGACAGGGGTAGGCGAGCAGTTCTTC. Protein: CASSSYAGTGVGEQFF.

This clone has only a few counts. V is TRBV4-3 and J is TRBJ2-7; D not certain. This CDR3 region has 13 residues. Looked up from germline, CDR1 is LGHNA and CDR2 is YSLEER. The germline V and J ends were trimmed by 0 bases and 10 bases, with 13 bases remaining between them. The DNA of the CDR3 is TGCGCCAGCAGCCAAGATATATCAGTGGAACAGTACTTC. It yields the protein CASSQDISVEQYF.